Listed here is a single T cell receptor (beta chain). Its antigen is unidentified. The junction shows a germline mismatch at one end, possibly a read error. These data originate in a study of long-term antiretroviral therapy in people with HIV. The study, taken as a whole, reports: The study found that diversity rose after ART but stayed below transplant donor controls.

The CDR3 contains 15 residues. The V gene's germline CDR1 is MDHEN and CDR2 SYDVKM. The run of the v3.0 immunoSEQ assay was at survey level. The method was immunoSEQ multiplex PCR; TCRdb's version includes in-frame clones alone and lacks a portion of them. This table holds thousands of clones, about 76% found once. This sample comprised unsorted PBMCs, obtained 0.1 years before starting antiretroviral therapy. This sequence originates from a man aged 18-30 years with HIV. The chain is built from TRBV28 and TRBJ2-7; tentatively, D is TRBD1 or TRBD2 (5 bases each). Written as DNA, the CDR3 is TGTGCCAGTAGTTTACCGTCAGAGGGTAGGGGCGAGCAGTACTTC. This translates into CASSLPSEGRGEQYF. Full variable domain (rest looked up from reference TRBV28 and TRBJ2-7): DVKVTQSSRYLVKRTGEKVFLECVQDMDHENMFWYRQDPGLGLRLIYFSYDVKMKEKGDIPEGYSVSREKKERFSLILESASTNQTSMYLCASSLPSEGRGEQYFGPGTRLTVT.